This T cell receptor beta chain was observed in a study of beta chain features in type 1 diabetes. Background on the study: Age and gender were similar between patients and healthy donors, as were cell yields. Sorted cells, 90 million to 120 million in number, were examined across all samples. Study observations and caveats: Among patients with Type 1 diabetes, TCRB CDR3s were moderately but significantly shorter in every one of the four CD4+ subsets.

About this clone itself: The antigen is undetermined. Distinct nucleotide sequences in the sample also encode this CDR3.

This CDR3 is 13 amino acids long. The ends were cut back, 4 bases at V and 1 base at J, with 5 bases in the middle. Germline CDR1 reads SGHDN; CDR2 reads FVKESK. Expressed TCRB transcripts were sequenced because the entire RNA isolate underwent reverse transcription. Sequenced by immunoSEQ multiplex PCR; TCRdb stores in-frame clones only, minus some. The sample lists around 650,000 clones; 9.5% to 15% were seen once. The sample taken for sequencing was naive CD4+ T cells from blood. The receptor comes from a man aged 25 to 45 with type 1 diabetes. V gene TRBV14 combines with J gene TRBJ1-5; D remains ambiguous. Here the CDR3 DNA reads TGTGCCAGCAGCCGTTCGAGCAATCAGCCCCAGCATTTT. It specifies CASSRSSNQPQHF.